One T cell receptor beta chain is described in this entry. It has no known antigen specificity. No much larger clone exists at a distance of one base, and base qualities are not known. TCRbeta CDR3 regions were amplified from genomic DNA by means of the immunoSEQ Assay, a bias-controlled multiplex PCR. Turning to the authors' computational methods: Within the assay, amplification of reference gene primers was used to estimate how many nucleated cells each sample contained. Sequence reads were collapsed and filtered to measure the absolute abundance of every unique TCRbeta CDR3 rearrangement. For each sample, productive Simpson clonality was calculated as the square root of Simpson's diversity index across productive rearrangements. TCRdb carries this immuneACCESS record with in-frame sequences only. Its versions omit some clonotypes, under half of them owing to an unresolved V gene in the studies checked, with the rest unexplained. For V, J and clone size, that table is used; D and trimming come from the DNA. The sample includes 200,000 to 250,000 clones, with 65% to 90% observed a single time. The ten largest clones represent 5% to 6.5% of the sample.

This sample stems from a study of blood T cell repertoires in COVID-19 (dated by TCRdb to the early 2020s). Looking at the study overall: Collaborator samples came from the United States, Italy and Spain and covered acute and convalescent phases of COVID-19. The prospective study material was composed of cDNA or gDNA derived from T cells, B-cell-depleted T cells, or PBMCs. Deeply sampled blood TCRbeta repertoires from subjects exposed to, actively infected with, or recovered from COVID-19 were included in the dataset. The repertoires were released in a freely available public database meant as a resource for research on the immune response to SARS-CoV-2. Samples were obtained from the ongoing ImmuneRACE study (first 160 participants) and from 1,254 subjects provided by 6 global collaborators. Nearly every sample came with metadata listing a de-identified subject ID, COVID-19 status, age in years and sex. Where available, HLA class I and class II types were obtained from metadata supplied by the sample provider rather than from assay-based typing.

From cysteine to phenylalanine, the CDR3 is 16 amino acids long. Only the CDR3 region is kept as DNA, spanning 48 bases read in frame from base 1. V sheds 5 bases and J sheds 3 bases, leaving 19 bases between their ends. The germline V gene (reference sequence) supplies CDR1 LGHDT and CDR2 YNNKEL. Results the study describes overall, beyond this receptor: How much clinical and demographic metadata was included differed by source and by participant, and the metadata was provided uncurated.

One collaborating source in Seattle enrolled patients while the patients were actively infected and followed the patients over time throughout the course of disease. Collaborating institutions collected whole blood in K2EDTA tubes following their own protocols. For TCRbeta analysis, collaborator samples were shipped as frozen whole blood, as isolated PBMCs, or as DNA extracted from either sample type. The receptor's source is a man between 45 and 60 years old with COVID-19, enrolled during active disease. The chain links TRBV3-1 (or the pseudogene TRBV3-2) with TRBJ2-5, with a weak D call of TRBD1 (5 bases match). The sample comprised peripheral blood. The bases read TGTGCCAGCAGCGTGCGCTCCTTCGACAGAAAAGAGACCCAGTACTTC. This encodes CASSVRSFDRKETQYF.